A selection of T cell receptor beta chains follows, all from one sample in a study of blood T cell repertoires in COVID-19. Profiling relied on immunoSEQ multiplex PCR, and the TCRdb table lists in-frame clones only, not all of them. The data contain around 300,000 clones, about 82% of them singletons. The sequenced material came from peripheral blood. These receptor sequences come from a human donor in a cohort sampled during active COVID-19. The CDR3 runs from the conserved cysteine through the conserved F or W. Each record gives: D gene, clone size, CDR3 length, V gene, J gene, CDR3 DNA, CDR3 protein. D genes are given only for firm matches. Only some rows state a clone size, as once, few, many or a class for expanded clones.

TRBD1	-	17	TRBV11-2	TRBJ1-3	TGTGCCAGCAGCGAAAGAAGCCCATACAGGGGAGGAAACACCATATATTTT	CASSERSPYRGGNTIYF
-	-	11	TRBV29-1	TRBJ1-2	TGCAGCGTTTACGGGAACTATGGCTACACCTTC	CSVYGNYGYTF
TRBD1	-	15	TRBV2	TRBJ1-4	TGTGCCAGCAGGAGGACAGGGACCGAAAATGAAAAACTGTTTTTT	CASRRTGTENEKLFF
-	-	12	TRBV6-5	TRBJ1-2	TGTGCCAGCATGGGCACGGACTATGGCTACACCTTC	CASMGTDYGYTF
-	-	15	TRBV10-3	TRBJ1-6	TGTGCCATCAGTGAGTTCCAGGGTCCGGGTTCACCCCTCCACTTT	CAISEFQGPGSPLHF
-	once	18	TRBV19	TRBJ2-3	TGTGCCAGTAGTGACCTCCCTACCAGGACAGCAAGTACAGATACGCAGTATTTT	CASSDLPTRTASTDTQYF
-	-	13	TRBV29-1	TRBJ2-6	TGCAGCGTCCTTCAGGCTGGGGCCAACGTCCTGACTTTC	CSVLQAGANVLTF
-	-	14	TRBV4-1	TRBJ1-1	TGCGCCAGCAGCCAAGTGACACCACCCACCGGAGCTTTCTTT	CASSQVTPPTGAFF
-	-	15	TRBV5-3	TRBJ2-3	TGTGCCAGAAGCTTGTGGCAGGGAAGCACAGATACGCAGTATTTT	CARSLWQGSTDTQYF
-	-	14	TRBV30	TRBJ1-2	TGTGCCTGGAGTTCGACCGACCCGGGCTATGGCTACACCTTC	CAWSSTDPGYGYTF
-	-	13	TRBV5-5	TRBJ1-2	TGTGCCAGCAGCCCCGACAGTAACTATGGCTACACCTTC	CASSPDSNYGYTF
TRBD2	-	16	TRBV9	TRBJ2-1	TGTGCCAGCAGCGTTCTAGCGGGGGGTGATTACAATGAGCAGTTCTTC	CASSVLAGGDYNEQFF
-	-	16	TRBV6-1	TRBJ1-4	TGTGCCAGCAGTGAACAGGGGAGGGCAACTAATGAAAAACTGTTTTTT	CASSEQGRATNEKLFF
TRBD1	-	15	TRBV7-8	TRBJ1-5	TGTGCCAGCAGTCAAGGGACAGAGGGGAATCAGCCCCAGCATTTT	CASSQGTEGNQPQHF
TRBD1	-	13	TRBV5-6	TRBJ1-2	TGTGCCAGCATCGTGAGGGACAGCTATGGCTACACCTTC	CASIVRDSYGYTF
TRBD2	-	15	TRBV5-4	TRBJ2-3	TGTGCCAGCAGCCTTAGCGGGGGAGACACAGATACGCAGTATTTT	CASSLSGGDTDTQYF
TRBD1	-	14	TRBV5-6	TRBJ1-5	TGTGCCAGCAGCTTGGTAGGGGGCGGTCAGCCCCAGCATTTT	CASSLVGGGQPQHF
TRBD1	-	14	TRBV4-1	TRBJ1-5	TGCGCCAGCAGCCGGGACAGATCAAATCAGCCCCAGCATTTT	CASSRDRSNQPQHF
-	-	16	TRBV6-5	TRBJ1-2	TGTGCCAGCAGTTATTCGTTGTGGGGCAAGACCTATGGCTACACCTTC	CASSYSLWGKTYGYTF
-	-	15	TRBV10-2	TRBJ2-6	TGCGCCAGCAGCCCTGGGGGCTCCGGGGCCAACGTCCTGACTTTC	CASSPGGSGANVLTF
-	-	16	TRBV7-2	TRBJ1-1	TGTGCCAGCAGCTCCTCCTTCTATCGCGAAAACACTGAAGCTTTCTTT	CASSSSFYRENTEAFF
TRBD1	-	14	TRBV5-1	TRBJ1-3	TGCGCCAGCAGCTTGACAGGGGCCGGAAACACCATATATTTT	CASSLTGAGNTIYF
-	few	15	TRBV25-1	TRBJ2-7	TGTGCCAGCAGTGGAAATCAGGGTTGGATGCACGAGCAGTACTTC	CASSGNQGWMHEQYF
TRBD1	-	15	TRBV5-1	TRBJ1-2	TGCGCCAGCAGCTTGGAGATTGGACAGGGGGCCCGTTTGGCCTTC	CASSLEIGQGARLAF
-	-	13	TRBV9	TRBJ2-2	TGTGCCAGCAGCGACTTGAACACCGGGGAGCTGTTTTTT	CASSDLNTGELFF
-	-	16	TRBV19	TRBJ1-5	TGTGCCAGTACCCTAGCGGAGGGTGCGGGCAATCAGCCCCAGCATTTT	CASTLAEGAGNQPQHF
-	-	14	TRBV5-1	TRBJ1-4	TGCGCCAGCAGCAGGGAGGCAACTAATGAAAAACTGTTTTTT	CASSREATNEKLFF
TRBD2	-	17	TRBV5-4	TRBJ2-7	TGTGCCAGCAGCCCGCCCACTAGCGGGGGAGGATCCTACGAGCAGTACTTC	CASSPPTSGGGSYEQYF
TRBD2	once	17	TRBV7-9	TRBJ2-1	TGTGCCAGCAGCGGCGGGACTAGCGGGGGTCACTACAATGAGCAGTTCTTC	CASSGGTSGGHYNEQFF
-	-	17	TRBV6-6	TRBJ1-2	TGTGCCAGCAGTCAGAGGGGGTTGGGGTATACTTACTATGGCTACACCTTC	CASSQRGLGYTYYGYTF
-	-	14	TRBV7-3	TRBJ1-1	TGTGCCAGCAGGCCATACGGTTGGAACACTGAAGCTTTCTTT	CASRPYGWNTEAFF
-	-	15	TRBV15	TRBJ1-1	TGTGCCACCAGCAGGCCGAGGGAAACCGGCGGTGAAGCTTTCTTT	CATSRPRETGGEAFF
-	-	12	TRBV2	TRBJ2-1	TGTGCCAGCCACAGGGGGGGCAATGAGCAGTTCTTC	CASHRGGNEQFF
TRBD1	-	15	TRBV5-4	TRBJ1-1	TGTGCCAGCAGCAGGACAGGCGCCCATTTCACTGAAGCTTTCTTT	CASSRTGAHFTEAFF
-	-	15	TRBV5-1	TRBJ1-3	TGCGCCAGCAGCTTGTCAGGTTCCTCTGGAAACACCATATATTTT	CASSLSGSSGNTIYF
TRBD2	-	16	TRBV2	TRBJ2-3	TGTGCCAGCAGTGCCCCCCGGACTAGGGGCGCAGATACGCAGTATTTT	CASSAPRTRGADTQYF
TRBD2	-	15	TRBV7-2	TRBJ2-3	TGTGCCAGCAGCCCCCGTCGAGCGGGGCAAGATACGCAGTATTTT	CASSPRRAGQDTQYF
TRBD1	-	15	TRBV14	TRBJ1-2	TGTGCCAGCAGCCCGCAACAGGGGGAGATCTATGGCTACACCTTC	CASSPQQGEIYGYTF
-	-	16	TRBV6-1	TRBJ1-5	TGTGCCAGCAGTGAACCCTACAGCTTTTTAAATCAGCCCCAGCATTTT	CASSEPYSFLNQPQHF
TRBD1	-	14	TRBV5-6	TRBJ1-3	TGTGCCAGCAGCAGGACAGGTGGAGGAAACACCATATATTTT	CASSRTGGGNTIYF
-	-	13	TRBV7-8	TRBJ2-5	TGTGCCAGCAGCTTAGTCAGGGAAGAGACCCAGTACTTC	CASSLVREETQYF
TRBD1	-	14	TRBV6-5	TRBJ1-2	TGTGCCAGCAGAAGACAGGGAGCTAACTATGGCTACACCTTC	CASRRQGANYGYTF
TRBD2	-	14	TRBV3-1/TRBV3-2	TRBJ2-2	TGTGCCAGCAGCCAAGGCGGGGGGGCCGGGGAGCTGTTTTTT	CASSQGGGAGELFF
-	-	15	TRBV19	TRBJ1-4	TGTGCCAGTAGCAAGACAGTTACAACTAATGAAAAACTGTTTTTT	CASSKTVTTNEKLFF
-	-	11	TRBV6-6	TRBJ1-1	TGTGCCAGCAGTCACAGAACTGGAGCTTTCTTT	CASSHRTGAFF
TRBD1	few	18	TRBV18	TRBJ1-1	TGTGCCAGCTCACCCCGTGGACAGGGGCTTCCTAGACTGTCCGAAGCTTTCTTT	CASSPRGQGLPRLSEAFF
-	-	13	TRBV12-3/TRBV12-4	TRBJ2-2	TGTGCCAGCAGTTTGGAAGATAATTGGGGCCTGTTTTTT	CASSLEDNWGLFF
-	-	14	TRBV7-8	TRBJ2-1	TGTGCCAGCAGCTTAGGCGGGTCCTACAATGAGCAGTTCTTC	CASSLGGSYNEQFF
-	-	14	TRBV19	TRBJ1-5	TGTGCCAGTAGTATGTTTGGTCAGGATCAGCCCCAGCATTTT	CASSMFGQDQPQHF
-	-	12	TRBV6-5	TRBJ1-2	TGTGCCAGCAAAGGGGGACGCTATGGCTACACCTTC	CASKGGRYGYTF
-	-	19	TRBV3-1/TRBV3-2	TRBJ2-4	TGTGCCAGCAGCCAAGGTCAAGGGTTGGGGGGATCGGCCAAAAACATTCAGTACTTC	CASSQGQGLGGSAKNIQYF
-	few	14	TRBV11-2	TRBJ1-2	TGTGCCAGCAGCTTAGTCGGAGGGGCCCATGGCTACACCTTC	CASSLVGGAHGYTF
-	few	11	TRBV30	TRBJ2-7	TGTGCCTGGACAGGACAGTACGAGCAGTACTTC	CAWTGQYEQYF
-	-	15	TRBV7-3	TRBJ2-3	TGTGCCAGCAGCGAATCGGGGTTTAGTGCAGATACGCAGTATTTT	CASSESGFSADTQYF
-	-	13	TRBV20-1	TRBJ1-3	TGCAGTGCTAGTGGATTCGGTGGAAACACCATATATTTT	CSASGFGGNTIYF
-	-	13	TRBV11-2	TRBJ1-1	TGTGCCAGCAGCGTAGGACAGTCCTACGAAGCTTTCTTT	CASSVGQSYEAFF
TRBD1	few	14	TRBV5-1	TRBJ2-7	TGCGCCAGCAGCTTGGGACAGGGGAGGTACGAGCAGTACTTC	CASSLGQGRYEQYF
TRBD1	once	11	TRBV19	TRBJ1-1	TGTGCCAGTAGTGACAGGGTTGAAGCTTTCTTT	CASSDRVEAFF
-	-	11	TRBV20-1	TRBJ2-1	TGCAGTGCAGTTAGGAGCAATGAGCAGTTCTTC	CSAVRSNEQFF
-	-	14	TRBV28	TRBJ1-2	TGTGCCAGCAGTTTCCCAACCCAACTATATGGCTACACCTTC	CASSFPTQLYGYTF